These 3 T cell receptor beta chains originate from one sample sequenced in a study of neurological immune-mediated disorders. Time point of the sample: technical triplicate 2. In TCRdb, the 5' RACE reads were re-called with MiXCR into one record per CDR3 protein. This sample has around 56,000 distinct CDR3 sequences; 20% to 30% occur once, and the top ten carry about 4.6%. Sequenced input: PBMCs. These TCRs come from a man aged 55 to 70 with HTLV-1-associated myelopathy (HAM/TSP).

This clonotype was picked up many times. The V and J genes are TRBV12-3 or TRBV12-4 and TRBJ1-2, with D tentatively TRBD1 (6 bases). V was cut by 2 bases and J by 7 bases, with 11 bases left in between. CDR3 length: 13 residues. CDR3 sequence reads: CASSLTDSVGYTF. The CDR3 region has the DNA TGTGCCAGCAGTTTAACGGACAGCGTTGGCTACACCTTC.

This clonotype was seen ten or more times. The genes are TRBV3-1 and TRBJ1-5; the D gene is possibly TRBD1 (6 bases). This CDR3 has 15 amino acids. Trimming shortened V by 0 bases and J by 5 bases, and 11 bases separated the two germline ends. Germline CDR1 is LGHDT and CDR2 is YNNKEL (reference sequence). This chain's CDR3 is CASSQDRGTYQPQHF. For the CDR3, the DNA is TGTGCCAGCAGCCAAGATAGGGGGACTTATCAGCCCCAGCATTTT.

Ten or more counts support this clonotype. This chain uses TRBV5-4 with TRBJ2-5, with TRBD2 matching over 16 bases. J lost 1 base, V lost 3 bases, and 6 bases had no gene match. The CDR3 sequence is 18 residues long. Germline V gene data show CDR1 as SGHNT and CDR2 as YYREEE (reference sequence). DNA for the CDR3: TGTGCCAGCAGCTGGGGACTAGCGGGAGGGGGGTCCCAAGAGACCCAGTACTTC. Its protein is CASSWGLAGGGSQETQYF.